A single sample is the source of the 30 T cell receptor beta chains below, sequenced in a study of shared clonotypes between healthy human individuals. Sequencing used immunoSEQ multiplex PCR; TCRdb keeps in-frame clones, though not all of them. Here the sample spans roughly 2.5 million clones, about 92% being singletons. The sample was naive CD4+ T cells sorted from blood. As for subset: CD45RA+ positively selected. Receptors were obtained from a man aged 18 to 35 in good health.

This clone was counted a few times. Distinct nucleotide sequences in the sample also encode this CDR3. This chain connects TRBV28 to TRBJ1-1; D possibly corresponds to TRBD1 (5 bases). There are 14 residues in the CDR3. The germline V and J ends were trimmed by 5 bases and 2 bases, with 12 bases remaining between them. From germline, CDR1 is MDHEN and CDR2 SYDVKM. In nucleotides, the CDR3 is TGTGCCAGCAGTCCCGGGACGGCAAACACTGAAGCTTTCTTT. Protein sequence: CASSPGTANTEAFF.

The chain employs TRBV27 and TRBJ2-1; TRBD2 agrees at 8 bases. Looked up from germline, CDR1 is MNHEY and CDR2 is SMNVEV (reference sequence). Trimming at V came to 4 bases and at J to 12 bases, leaving 2 bases not matched to a gene. The CDR3 spans 11 residues. DNA of the CDR3: TGTGCCAGCAGTTCCCGGGGGGGGCAGTTCTTC. Translation: CASSSRGGQFF.

The chain joins TRBV27 to TRBJ1-1; 11 bases agree with TRBD1. V dropped 7 bases and J dropped 1; count of bases not matched to a gene: 8. The CDR3 is 16 amino acids. Germline V gene lookup returns CDR1 MNHEY and CDR2 SMNVEV (reference sequence). The CDR3 bases are TGTGCCAGCACCCCGGGACAGGGGGGTGGGAACACTGAAGCTTTCTTT. Encoded protein: CASTPGQGGGNTEAFF.

The rearrangement links TRBV4-2 to TRBJ1-1, with no clear D. V lost 0 bases to trimming and J lost 5 bases, with 16 bases between them. This CDR3 has 16 residues. Germline CDR1 and CDR2: LGHNA and YNFKEQ. The CDR3 protein is CASSQEPQLVGTEAFF. Written as DNA, the CDR3 is TGTGCCAGCAGCCAAGAACCCCAGCTAGTCGGTACTGAAGCTTTCTTT.

The rearrangement uses TRBV7-2 and TRBJ1-5; 10 bases fit TRBD1. The CDR3 runs 15 residues. J lost 4 bases, V lost 5 bases, and 5 bases had no gene match. In germline, CDR1 is SGHTA, CDR2 FQGNSA. CDR3 DNA sequence: TGTGCCAGCAGCATCGACAGGGGGCGAAATCAGCCCCAGCATTTT. Translation gives CASSIDRGRNQPQHF.

The J gene is TRBJ2-4, the V gene TRBV7-2; either TRBD1 or TRBD2 may supply D (5 bases each). The V and J ends lost 1 base and 7 bases respectively, with 14 bases between them. CDR3 length: 15 residues. Germline loops: CDR1 SGHTA, CDR2 FQGNSA. CDR3: CASSLEDRWGNIQYF. DNA for the CDR3: TGTGCCAGCAGCTTAGAGGACCGGTGGGGGAACATTCAGTACTTC.

This clone was found once. This sample also contains other DNA sequences that code for the same CDR3. V usage is TRBV6-5 and J usage is TRBJ2-7; D is ambiguous. With 4 bases removed from V and 5 bases from J, the gap between germline ends came to 21 bases. The CDR3 length is 16 residues. Germline values: CDR1 MNHEY, CDR2 SVGAGI. The CDR3 loop is CASSLRWTPGPHEQYF. In DNA form, the CDR3 reads TGTGCCAGCAGTTTACGGTGGACCCCCGGCCCCCACGAGCAGTACTTC.

Details on this clone: Other nucleotide sequences in the sample specify the same CDR3. The rearrangement links TRBV2 to TRBJ2-2; 7 bases match TRBD2. This CDR3 contains 15 residues. CDR1 SNHLY and CDR2 FYNNEI come from the germline V gene. The trim removed 4 bases at V and 1 base at J, leaving 3 bases unmatched. This chain's CDR3 is CASSAGTKNTGELFF. Here the CDR3 DNA reads TGTGCCAGCAGTGCAGGGACTAAGAACACCGGGGAGCTGTTTTTT.

This clone was seen only once. V and J are TRBV4-1 and TRBJ1-2; D is unresolved. The ends were cut back, 0 bases at V and 1 base at J, with 6 bases in the middle. The germline V gene encodes CDR1 MGHRA and CDR2 YSYEKL. CDR3 length: 14 residues. CDR3 residues: CASSQESLNYGYTF. Written as DNA, the CDR3 is TGCGCCAGCAGCCAAGAGTCCCTTAACTATGGCTACACCTTC.

The chain links TRBV7-2 to TRBJ2-7, with TRBD2 as a possible D gene (6 bases). With 0 bases removed from V and 5 bases from J, the gap between germline ends came to 14 bases. The germline V gene has CDR1 SGHTA and CDR2 FQGNSA. The CDR3 totals 15 residues. For the CDR3, the DNA is TGTGCCAGCAGCTTAGCCGGGACTGATGTGCACGAGCAGTACTTC. Encoded protein: CASSLAGTDVHEQYF.

This clone was seen more than once but under ten times. V gene TRBV4-1 combines with J gene TRBJ1-6; no clear D gene. The CDR3 runs 17 residues. V dropped 0 bases and J dropped 5 bases, with 14 bases sitting between them. The V gene's germline CDR1 is MGHRA and CDR2 YSYEKL. This chain's CDR3 is CASSQDRHSEDNSPLHF. The CDR3 coding sequence is TGCGCCAGCAGCCAAGATCGCCACAGTGAGGATAATTCACCCCTCCACTTT.

Remarks on this clone: This sample includes further DNA sequences coding for the same CDR3. This chain joins TRBV29-1 and TRBJ1-3; D might be TRBD1 (5 bases). CDR1 SQVTM and CDR2 ANQGSEA come from the germline V gene. V was clipped by 7 bases and J by 0 bases, with 10 bases between them. The CDR3 has 13 residues. The CDR3, as DNA: TGCAGCGCTACCGGGGGCTCTGGAAACACCATATATTTT. The encoded protein is CSATGGSGNTIYF. Full variable domain (rest looked up from reference TRBV29-1 and TRBJ1-3): SAVISQKPSRDICQRGTSLTIQCQVDSQVTMMFWYRQQPGQSLTLIATANQGSEATYESGFVIDKFPISRPNLTFSTLTVSNMSPEDSSIYLCSATGGSGNTIYFGEGSWLTVV.

The CDR3 sequence: CATKDGGTSEIAQYF. The CDR3 DNA sequence: TGCGCCACCAAGGACGGCGGGACTAGCGAGATCGCGCAGTATTTT. V is TRBV5-1 and J is TRBJ2-3; 10 bases are a match to TRBD2. CDR3 length: 15 residues. Germline lookup yields CDR1 SGHRS and CDR2 YFSETQ. V shed 9 bases and J 10 bases; nucleotides not matched to a gene: 17.

The genes are TRBV28 and TRBJ1-5; D uncertain. Germline V gene sequence: CDR1 MDHEN, CDR2 SYDVKM. V was clipped by 8 bases and J by 4 bases, with 12 bases between them. The CDR3 consists of 13 residues. The CDR3 region is CASGRPVNQPQHF. Here the CDR3 DNA reads TGTGCCAGCGGACGACCGGTAAATCAGCCCCAGCATTTT.

V usage is TRBV7-6 and J usage is TRBJ1-1; no firm D call. Trimming cost V 3 bases and J 4 bases, with 12 bases left between them. This CDR3 region has 14 residues. Germline values: CDR1 SGHVS, CDR2 FNYEAQ. CDR3 region: CASSLNGVGTEAFF. CDR3 in DNA: TGTGCCAGCAGCTTGAACGGGGTGGGCACTGAAGCTTTCTTT.

J is TRBJ2-7 and V is TRBV5-1; D is possibly TRBD1 (6 bases). The germline V gene has CDR1 SGHRS and CDR2 YFSETQ. This CDR3 is built from 15 residues. The V gene lost 4 bases and the J gene lost 6 bases, with 20 bases spanning the gap. The CDR3 is CASSQTPTGPSEQYF. The CDR3 bases are TGCGCCAGCAGCCAAACTCCCACAGGGCCTAGCGAGCAGTACTTC.

The J gene is TRBJ2-1, the V gene TRBV4-1; D remains unclear. CDR1 is MGHRA, CDR2 YSYEKL, per germline. CDR3 length: 16 amino acids. V gave up 0 bases and J gave up 4 bases, with 13 bases separating them. CDR3 protein: CASSQDFQLGYNEQFF. CDR3 nucleotides: TGCGCCAGCAGCCAAGATTTCCAGTTGGGTTACAATGAGCAGTTCTTC.

This CDR3 reads CAIKDSGGDGSPLHF. CDR3 DNA: TGTGCCATCAAAGATTCAGGGGGAGACGGTTCACCCCTCCACTTT. This rearrangement joins TRBV10-3 to TRBJ1-6, with TRBD1 identical over 7 bases. The CDR3 length is 15 residues. Trimming at V came to 7 bases and at J to 9 bases, leaving 12 bases not matched to a gene. CDR1 and CDR2 from the germline V gene are ENHRY and SYGVKD.

The V gene is TRBV30, the J gene TRBJ1-2; D gene uncertain. Trimming took 0 bases from V and 8 from J, leaving 10 bases between them. Germline-derived CDR1 and CDR2 are GTSNPN and SVGIG (reference sequence). The CDR3 extends over 12 amino acids. This chain's CDR3 is CAWSVSIWGYTF. CDR3 DNA sequence: TGTGCCTGGAGTGTATCAATTTGGGGCTACACCTTC. Drawing the rest from reference TRBV30 and TRBJ1-2, the complete variable domain is SQTIHQWPATLVQPVGSPLSLECTVEGTSNPNLYWYRQAAGRGLQLLFYSVGIGQISSEVPQNLSASRPQDRQFILSSKKLLLSDSGFYLCAWSVSIWGYTFGSGTRLTVV.

The chain has TRBV7-2 and TRBJ1-6; 7 bases line up with TRBD1. The trim removed 4 bases at V and 10 bases at J, leaving 13 bases unmatched. The CDR3 runs to 16 residues. Germline assignment: CDR1 SGHTA and CDR2 FQGNSA. Written as DNA, the CDR3 is TGTGCCAGCAGCTCCAGGACAGGCGGGACTAAGTCACCCCTCCACTTT. Translating it yields CASSSRTGGTKSPLHF.

The chain links TRBV6-5 to TRBJ2-7, with a tentative D call TRBD2 (5 bases). The CDR3 totals 13 residues. Germline CDR1 and CDR2: MNHEY and SVGAGI. Trimming took 6 bases from V and 13 from J, leaving 22 bases between them. The CDR3: CASSPSQVTREYF. CDR3 DNA sequence: TGTGCCAGCAGCCCTTCTCAGGTTACGAGGGAATACTTC.

The V and J genes are TRBV18 and TRBJ1-6; 9 nucleotides line up with TRBD1. Per germline, CDR1 KGHSH and CDR2 LQKENI. The V gene end was trimmed by 6 bases and the J gene end by 5 bases; junction bases not matched to a gene: 2. There are 14 residues in the CDR3. The CDR3 here is CASSRTGDNSPLHF. The CDR3 region has the DNA TGTGCCAGCTCTAGGACAGGGGATAATTCACCCCTCCACTTT.

In nucleotides, the CDR3 is TGTGCCAGCACGGGACGGATAAAAAATTCACCCCTCCACTTT. Translated, it gives CASTGRIKNSPLHF. J is TRBJ1-6 and V is TRBV25-1; tentative D call: TRBD1 (5 bases). The V and J ends lost 7 bases and 7 bases respectively, with 14 bases between them. Germline V lookup: CDR1 MGHDK, CDR2 SYGVNS. This CDR3 spans 14 amino acids.

V is TRBV18 and J is TRBJ2-2, with a tentative D call TRBD2 (5 bases). Per germline, CDR1 KGHSH and CDR2 LQKENI. V shed 1 base and J shed 1 base, with 13 bases lying between them. This CDR3 comprises 17 residues. The CDR3 region has the DNA TGTGCCAGCTCACCACTGACCAGCGGAGAGAACACCGGGGAGCTGTTTTTT. Translated, it gives CASSPLTSGENTGELFF.

The chain carries TRBV15 and TRBJ1-1, with TRBD1 matching 10 bases. CDR1 is LNHNV and CDR2 is YYDKDF in the germline V gene (reference sequence). The CDR3 is 14 residues long. V lost 0 bases to trimming and J lost 7 bases; unmatched junction nucleotides: 2. The CDR3 DNA sequence: TGTGCCACCAGCAGAGAGGGACAGGGGAATGAAGCTTTCTTT. It yields the protein CATSREGQGNEAFF.

This clone was detected a few times. The chain has TRBV30 and TRBJ1-5; D gene uncertain. CDR3 length: 15 amino acids. Trimming removed 1 base from V and 7 bases from J, with 17 bases in between. CDR1 and CDR2 from the germline V gene are GTSNPN and SVGIG (reference sequence). CDR3 sequence reads: CAWSASGDPGQPQHF. The CDR3, as DNA: TGTGCCTGGAGTGCGTCCGGGGATCCGGGACAGCCCCAGCATTTT.

Notes on this clone: Other nucleotide sequences from this sample produce the same CDR3. The chain carries TRBV18 and TRBJ1-1; 7 nucleotides line up with TRBD1. This CDR3 has 14 amino acids. The V and J ends lost 3 bases and 3 bases, in that order; junction bases with no gene match: 4. Germline CDR1 KGHSH, CDR2 LQKENI. CDR3 sequence reads: CASSPQTGDTEAFF. CDR3 nucleotides: TGTGCCAGCTCACCGCAAACAGGGGACACTGAAGCTTTCTTT.

The gene calls are TRBV30 and TRBJ2-5; a possible D gene is TRBD1 (6 bases). Matching the DNA end better, TRBJ2-7 makes the J call doubtful. The CDR3 is made up of 13 amino acids. Germline CDR1 reads GTSNPN; CDR2 reads SVGIG (reference sequence). The CDR3 here is CAWSQGNSYEQYF. For the CDR3, the DNA is TGTGCCTGGAGTCAGGGGAACTCCTACGAGCAGTACTTC.

The count of this clone is one. The genes are TRBV19 and TRBJ1-6; D ambiguous. Germline CDR1 and CDR2: LNHDA and SQIVND (reference sequence). V dropped 5 bases and J dropped 3 bases, with 8 bases sitting between them. This CDR3 is built from 14 residues. In DNA form, the CDR3 reads TGTGCCAGTAGTTACGGCCTCTATAATTCACCCCTCCACTTT. This gives the protein CASSYGLYNSPLHF. Together with reference TRBV19 and TRBJ1-6, the CDR3 gives the full variable domain: DGGITQSPKYLFRKEGQNVTLSCEQNLNHDAMYWYRQDPGQGLRLIYYSQIVNDFQKGDIAEGYSVSREKKESFPLTVTSAQKNPTAFYLCASSYGLYNSPLHFGNGTRLTVT.

This chain connects TRBV25-1 to TRBJ1-3; D is perhaps TRBD1 (5 bases). Germline CDR1 and CDR2: MGHDK and SYGVNS. This CDR3 contains 15 residues. V was clipped by 6 bases and J by 2 bases, with 14 bases between them. CDR3 amino acids: CASRSAGGAGNTIYF. The CDR3 DNA reads as TGTGCCAGCAGATCAGCGGGAGGGGCTGGAAACACCATATATTTT.